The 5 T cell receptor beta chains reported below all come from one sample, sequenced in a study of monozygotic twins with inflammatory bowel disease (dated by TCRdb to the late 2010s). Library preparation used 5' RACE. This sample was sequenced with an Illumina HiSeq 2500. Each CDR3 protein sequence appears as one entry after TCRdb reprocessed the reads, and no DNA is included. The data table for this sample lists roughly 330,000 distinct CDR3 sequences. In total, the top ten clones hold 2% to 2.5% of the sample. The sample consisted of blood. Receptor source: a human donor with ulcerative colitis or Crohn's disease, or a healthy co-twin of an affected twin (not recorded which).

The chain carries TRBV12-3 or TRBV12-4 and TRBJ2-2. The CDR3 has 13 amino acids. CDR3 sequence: CASNIENTGELFF.

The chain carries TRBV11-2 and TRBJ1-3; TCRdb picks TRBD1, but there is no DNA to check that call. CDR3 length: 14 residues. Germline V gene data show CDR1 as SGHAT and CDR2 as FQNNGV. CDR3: CASSRDLARNTIYF.

CDR3 region: CASSFGSGSMYF. V is TRBV12-3 or TRBV12-4 and J is TRBJ2-3; TCRdb outputs TRBD2, but without DNA this stays unchecked. This CDR3 is 12 amino acids long.

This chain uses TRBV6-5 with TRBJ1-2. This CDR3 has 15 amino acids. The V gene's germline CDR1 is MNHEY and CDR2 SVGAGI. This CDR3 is CASSYGGGSTYGYTF.

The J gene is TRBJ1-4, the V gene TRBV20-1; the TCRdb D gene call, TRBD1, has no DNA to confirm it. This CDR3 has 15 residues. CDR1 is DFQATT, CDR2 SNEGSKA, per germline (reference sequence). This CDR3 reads CSAGGDRRSNEKLFF.